Below, one T cell receptor beta chain is given with its context. Antigen specificity is unknown. This entry comes from a study of cytomegalovirus exposure and HLA in healthy donors. Turning to the study itself: About 80 million unique TCR sequences came from HLA-typed donors in an early release. The study's findings and limits: In a later analysis, TCR beta V- and J-gene trimming showed a link to a missense DCLRE1C variant.

It was with 60 Vbeta and 13 Jbeta primers that the PCR ran. Clones were sequenced by immunoSEQ multiplex PCR, and TCRdb holds only the in-frame ones, with some missing. The data hold roughly 100,000 clones, with 60% to 70% observed a single time. CDR1 and CDR2 (germline): SGDLS, YYNGEE. Trimming removed 2 bases at V and 1 base at J, with 6 bases between. The CDR3 is made up of 13 amino acids. The chain links TRBV9 to TRBJ2-5; possible D gene TRBD1, 6 bases. Material for sequencing was PBMCs. The sequence derives from a man under 40 in good health and CMV-seropositive. The CDR3 DNA sequence: TGTGCCAGCAGCGTCAGGGGCCAAGAGACCCAGTACTTC. Protein product: CASSVRGQETQYF.